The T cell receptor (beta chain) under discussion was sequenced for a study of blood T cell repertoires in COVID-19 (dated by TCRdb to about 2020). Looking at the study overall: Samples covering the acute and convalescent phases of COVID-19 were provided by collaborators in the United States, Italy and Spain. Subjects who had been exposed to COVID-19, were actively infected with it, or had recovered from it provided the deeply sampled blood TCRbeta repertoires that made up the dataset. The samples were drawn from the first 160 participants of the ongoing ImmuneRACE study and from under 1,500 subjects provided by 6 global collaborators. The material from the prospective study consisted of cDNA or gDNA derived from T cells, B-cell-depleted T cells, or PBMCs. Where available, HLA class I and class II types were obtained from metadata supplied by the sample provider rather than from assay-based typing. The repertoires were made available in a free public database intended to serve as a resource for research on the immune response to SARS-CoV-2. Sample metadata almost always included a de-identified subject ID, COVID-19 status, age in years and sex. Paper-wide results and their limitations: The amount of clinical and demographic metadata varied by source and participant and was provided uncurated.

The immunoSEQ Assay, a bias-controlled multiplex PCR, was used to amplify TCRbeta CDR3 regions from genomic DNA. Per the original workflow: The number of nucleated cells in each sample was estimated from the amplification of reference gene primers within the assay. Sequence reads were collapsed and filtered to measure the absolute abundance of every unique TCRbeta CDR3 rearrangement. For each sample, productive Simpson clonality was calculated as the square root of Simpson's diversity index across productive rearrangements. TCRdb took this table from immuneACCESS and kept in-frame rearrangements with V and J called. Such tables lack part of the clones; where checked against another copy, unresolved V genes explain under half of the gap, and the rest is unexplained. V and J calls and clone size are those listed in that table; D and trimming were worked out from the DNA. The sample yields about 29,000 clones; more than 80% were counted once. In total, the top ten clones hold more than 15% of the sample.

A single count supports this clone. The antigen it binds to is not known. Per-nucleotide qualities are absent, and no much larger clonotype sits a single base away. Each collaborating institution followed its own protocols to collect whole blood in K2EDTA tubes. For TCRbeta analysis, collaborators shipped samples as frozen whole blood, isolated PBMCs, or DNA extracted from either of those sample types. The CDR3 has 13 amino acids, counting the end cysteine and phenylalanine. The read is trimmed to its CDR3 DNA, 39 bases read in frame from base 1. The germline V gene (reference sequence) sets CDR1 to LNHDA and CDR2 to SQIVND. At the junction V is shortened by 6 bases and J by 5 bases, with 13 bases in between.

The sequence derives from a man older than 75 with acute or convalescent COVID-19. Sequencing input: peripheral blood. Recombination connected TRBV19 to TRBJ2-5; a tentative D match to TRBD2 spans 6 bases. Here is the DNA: TGTGCCAGTAGAGGGGACTTAGGGGAGACCCAGTACTTC. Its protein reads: CASRGDLGETQYF.